This is a list of T cell receptor beta chains from one sample in a study of identical twins. TCRdb analysed the 5' RACE reads with MiXCR anew, one entry per CDR3 protein. The sample comprises 350,000 or so distinct CDR3 sequences, approximately 8.8% of which are singletons, and roughly 8.9% rests with the top ten. Sequencing input: naive T cells sorted from blood. Receptor source: a woman in her 50s in good health. The CDR3 runs from the conserved cysteine through the conserved F or W. The D gene is left open where the match is weak. The listing skips clone size in some rows; elsewhere it reads once, few, many or a size class.

CSVEAGTGDGYTF TGCAGCGTTGAAGCCGGGACAGGGGACGGCTACACCTTC many TRBV29-1 TRBD1 TRBJ1-2
CASTIGSSYNEQFF TGTGCCAGCACTATCGGTAGCTCCTACAATGAGCAGTTCTTC . TRBV6-1 . TRBJ2-1
CASSSLGGRTGELFF TGTGCCAGCAGCTCCCTCGGGGGAAGAACCGGGGAGCTGTTTTTT many TRBV13 . TRBJ2-2
CATFDRDYGYTF TGTGCCACCTTCGACAGGGACTATGGCTACACCTTC many TRBV6-5 TRBD1 TRBJ1-2
CASSFLGYAGTGMAGANVLTF TGTGCCAGCAGCTTTTTAGGGTACGCTGGGACAGGGATGGCTGGGGCCAACGTCCTGACTTTC few TRBV5-6 TRBD1 TRBJ2-6
CSASKIAGVSYNEQFF TGCAGTGCTTCTAAAATAGCGGGAGTCTCCTACAATGAGCAGTTCTTC few TRBV20-1 TRBD2 TRBJ2-1
CASSEYEPGTGELFF TGTGCCAGCAGTGAATATGAGCCGGGGACCGGGGAGCTGTTTTTT . TRBV25-1 . TRBJ2-2
CASVSTEAFF TGCGCCAGCGTAAGCACTGAAGCTTTCTTT . TRBV10-2 . TRBJ1-1
CAIPLYSGANVLTF TGTGCCATCCCGTTATACTCTGGGGCCAACGTCCTGACTTTC . TRBV10-3 . TRBJ2-6
CASSFFGGTDTQYF TGTGCCAGCAGTTTTTTCGGCGGCACAGATACGCAGTATTTT . TRBV28 . TRBJ2-3
CASSRGPISYQETQYF TGCGCCAGCAGCCGTGGACCGATCTCGTACCAAGAGACCCAGTACTTC few TRBV5-1 . TRBJ2-5
CASGSPGSSYNEQFF TGTGCTAGTGGTTCCCCGGGGAGCTCCTACAATGAGCAGTTCTTC once TRBV12-5 . TRBJ2-1
CASSLEWGGEQYF TGTGCCAGCAGCTTAGAGTGGGGGGGCGAGCAGTACTTC few TRBV7-6 TRBD2 TRBJ2-7
CASSLTRRDNEQFF TGCGCCAGCAGCCTCACACGTAGGGACAATGAGCAGTTCTTC . TRBV5-1 . TRBJ2-1
CASSLVDPSSGNTIYF TGTGCCAGCAGCTTAGTCGACCCGAGCTCTGGAAACACCATATATTTT many TRBV11-2 . TRBJ1-3
CASSLALQGLYGYTF TGCGCCAGCAGCTTGGCCTTACAGGGACTCTATGGCTACACCTTC . TRBV5-1 . TRBJ1-2
CASSPTGPAFGYTF TGTGCCAGCAGCCCCACAGGCCCGGCCTTCGGCTACACCTTC . TRBV7-8 . TRBJ1-2
CASKLGTGGGQQYF TGTGCCAGCAAACTAGGTACAGGGGGCGGCCAGCAGTACTTC few TRBV12-3/TRBV12-4 TRBD1 TRBJ2-7
CASRQRGGTYNEQFF TGTGCCAGCAGGCAGCGGGGTGGAACCTACAATGAGCAGTTCTTC . TRBV12-3/TRBV12-4 TRBD2 TRBJ2-1
CASSPPGRDTEAFF TGTGCCAGCTCACCCCCGGGACGGGACACTGAAGCTTTCTTT . TRBV18 . TRBJ1-1
CASSSQTGTGMGKLFF TGTGCCAGCAGTTCCCAGACCGGGACAGGGATGGGAAAACTGTTTTTT many TRBV6-5 TRBD1 TRBJ1-4
CSARGARGGSVNEQFF TGCAGTGCTCGAGGTGCCAGGGGGGGGTCGGTGAATGAGCAGTTCTTC . TRBV20-1 . TRBJ2-1
CASSVQVNTDTQYF TGTGCCAGCAGCGTTCAGGTCAACACAGATACGCAGTATTTT . TRBV7-8 . TRBJ2-3
CASSQGGLAGRETQYF TGTGCCAGCAGCCAAGGGGGACTAGCGGGAAGAGAGACCCAGTACTTC . TRBV3-1 TRBD2 TRBJ2-5
CATSDTYGTRHGEQFF TGTGCCACCAGTGATACGTACGGGACTAGACATGGTGAGCAGTTCTTC . TRBV24-1 TRBD2 TRBJ2-1
CSARDQLGLAAYSYEQYF TGCAGTGCTAGAGATCAATTAGGGCTAGCGGCATACTCCTACGAGCAGTACTTC many TRBV20-1 TRBD2 TRBJ2-7
CASSPPRSLAGYGYTF TGTGCCAGCAGCCCACCGAGGAGTCTGGCCGGCTATGGCTACACCTTC few TRBV7-2 . TRBJ1-2
CASNGGLTDTQYF TGTGCCAGCAACGGTGGACTCACAGATACGCAGTATTTT . TRBV19 . TRBJ2-3
CASSSRGVATNEKLFF TGTGCCAGCAGCTCCAGGGGGGTTGCAACTAATGAAAAACTGTTTTTT . TRBV7-8 TRBD1 TRBJ1-4
CASSLGRREGLDTQYF TGCGCCAGCAGCCTCGGGAGACGGGAGGGCCTAGATACGCAGTATTTT few TRBV5-1 TRBD2 TRBJ2-3
CASSDGSGTYEQYF TGTGCCAGCAGCGACGGCTCCGGGACCTACGAGCAGTACTTC . TRBV12-3/TRBV12-4 . TRBJ2-7
CASSSGSGLSTDTQYF TGCGCCAGCAGCAGTGGCAGCGGCCTGAGCACAGATACGCAGTATTTT few TRBV5-1 . TRBJ2-3
CASNRGNLNTEAFF TGTGCCAGCAACAGGGGGAACCTGAACACTGAAGCTTTCTTT many TRBV12-3/TRBV12-4 TRBD1 TRBJ1-1
CASSFGGQGADTQYF TGTGCCAGCAGTTTTGGTGGACAGGGTGCGGATACGCAGTATTTT many TRBV12-3/TRBV12-4 TRBD1 TRBJ2-3
CASSQDHSGIANTGELFF TGTGCCAGCAGCCAAGATCACAGCGGGATAGCGAACACCGGGGAGCTGTTTTTT . TRBV4-2 TRBD2 TRBJ2-2
CSVDGTGSYNEQFF TGCAGCGTTGACGGGACAGGGAGCTACAATGAGCAGTTCTTC many TRBV29-1 TRBD1 TRBJ2-1
CASSQYTEAFF TGCGCCAGCAGCCAATACACTGAAGCTTTCTTT many TRBV4-1 . TRBJ1-1
CSAPELAGGFEQYF TGCAGTGCTCCGGAACTAGCGGGAGGATTCGAGCAGTACTTC . TRBV20-1 TRBD2 TRBJ2-7
CATRDRFTGELFF TGTGCCACCCGGGACAGATTCACCGGGGAGCTGTTTTTT . TRBV24-1 TRBD1 TRBJ2-2
CASSEGQGNNSPLHF TGTGCCAGCAGTGAAGGACAGGGGAATAATTCACCCCTCCACTTT many TRBV2 TRBD1 TRBJ1-6
CASSLVGLGGSINEQFF TGCGCCAGCAGCTTGGTGGGTTTGGGCGGGAGCATAAATGAGCAGTTCTTC many TRBV5-1 TRBD2 TRBJ2-1
CASSRGGSTGELFF TGTGCCAGCAGTCGAGGGGGCAGCACCGGGGAGCTGTTTTTT few TRBV2 TRBD1 TRBJ2-2
CASSYEANDLKTQYF TGTGCCAGCAGTTACGAAGCGAACGACTTGAAGACCCAGTACTTC many TRBV6-5 . TRBJ2-5
CASKALLAGDLETQYF TGCGCCAGCAAGGCGTTATTAGCGGGAGACCTAGAGACCCAGTACTTC few TRBV5-1 TRBD2 TRBJ2-5
CSVEASGSRDTQYF TGCAGCGTTGAGGCTAGCGGGAGTCGAGATACGCAGTATTTT many TRBV29-1 TRBD2 TRBJ2-3
CSARDLGIAGEGANVLTF TGCAGTGCTAGAGATCTCGGGATAGCGGGAGAGGGGGCCAACGTCCTGACTTTC . TRBV20-1 TRBD2 TRBJ2-6
CSASKTYEQFF TGCAGTGCTAGCAAAACCTATGAGCAGTTCTTC . TRBV20-1 . TRBJ2-1
CASSIVGGSGYTF TGTGCCAGCAGTATCGTCGGGGGCTCGGGCTACACCTTC . TRBV6-6 . TRBJ1-2
CSVGARDEQYF TGCAGCGTAGGGGCTCGCGACGAGCAGTACTTC many TRBV29-1 . TRBJ2-7
CASGAPSAFF TGTGCCAGCGGGGCCCCTTCGGCTTTCTTT . TRBV27 . TRBJ1-1
CASSLRTGLQETQYF TGTGCCAGCAGCTTAAGGACAGGGCTTCAAGAGACCCAGTACTTC few TRBV5-4 TRBD1 TRBJ2-5
CASSLGAGPNTGELFF TGCGCCAGCAGCTTGGGTGCTGGACCTAACACCGGGGAGCTGTTTTTT many TRBV5-1 . TRBJ2-2
CASSSEGRGAKNIQYF TGCGCCAGCAGCTCGGAAGGTCGTGGGGCCAAAAACATTCAGTACTTC . TRBV5-1 . TRBJ2-4
CASSHGVGELFF TGTGCCAGTAGCCATGGGGTCGGGGAGCTGTTTTTT . TRBV19 . TRBJ2-2
CASSQVTNTGELFF TGCGCCAGCAGCCAGGTTACCAACACCGGGGAGCTGTTTTTT . TRBV4-1 . TRBJ2-2